The T cell receptor beta chain under discussion was sequenced for a study of T cell clones after liver transplantation (dated by TCRdb to about 2019). With regard to the full study: The samples were obtained from ITN030ST, a randomized trial that attempted immunosuppression withdrawal within 2 years after liver transplantation. Blood samples were collected pre-transplant, pre-randomization before withdrawal, and post-randomization after either complete withdrawal or failed withdrawal. Of the eight recipients, three were HCV-positive, while the remaining recipients had been transplanted for non-autoimmune, non-viral indications. The study cohort included 8 liver transplant recipients, of whom 3 were classified as tolerant and 5 as non-tolerant. Donor-reactive T cell clones were identified by TCRbeta sequencing following a pre-transplant mixed lymphocyte reaction and were subsequently tracked in post-transplant blood. Until randomization at 12-24 months post-transplant, subjects were given standard immunosuppression, with no induction therapy. As an antigen-independent comparator for donor-reactive sequences, third party-reactive TCRbeta sequences were also identified from pre-transplant MLRs. Tolerance meant complete immunosuppression withdrawal for at least one year without liver enzymes rising beyond twice the upper limit of normal. Beyond this particular receptor, the publication reports: After accounting for repertoire turnover, donor-reactive detection was significantly reduced in 7 of 8 subjects for CD4 and 8 of 8 for CD8. Because allograft tissue specimens were not available, migration of donor-reactive T cells into the graft, rather than deletion, may have occurred. Donor-reactive sequences declined more than third party-reactive ones, suggesting partial antigen-specific deletion unrelated to withdrawal success. In two subjects, low numbers of available donor cells limited the measurable donor-reactive repertoire. The conclusions were considered preliminary, being limited by small, heterogeneous patient numbers and non-standardized post-transplant time points. In most of the 8 subjects, regardless of tolerance or HCV status, circulating donor-reactive CD4 TCRbeta sequences dropped significantly post-transplant.

Thawed unstimulated PBMCs were stained for CD3, CD4 and CD8 and FACS-sorted into CD3+CD4+ and CD3+CD8+ populations. All 8 studied subjects were randomized to withdrawal of immunosuppression. The Qiagen DNeasy Blood and Tissue Kit was used for isolation of genomic DNA. High-throughput TCRbeta CDR3 sequencing of frozen genomic DNA was performed by immunoSEQ, with PCR amplification, mapping, bias correction and internal controls included. In the authors' own workflow: Only productive rearrangements were retained, with each unique TCRbeta sequence defined by its CDR3 nucleotide sequence together with its V and J gene. For a sequence to be called donor-reactive, it needed a frequency of at least 0.01% and at least 5-fold expansion in CFSE-low cells compared with unstimulated pre-transplant cells. Per-subject minimum frequency thresholds, based on the lowest-template unstimulated sample, ensured at least 90% detection power. Jensen-Shannon divergence between the top 1000 TCRbeta sequences after and before transplant was used to measure repertoire turnover. Changes in detection of donor-reactive sequences were tested with two-sided Fisher's exact tests. Not all clones reach the TCRdb copy of this immuneACCESS table, which keeps in-frame sequences only. Checked studies attribute under half of the gap to unresolved V genes and leave the rest unexplained. The DNA was the basis for D and trimming; V, J and clone size are from that table. Recorded for this sample are roughly 100,000 clones; around 84% of them occurred a single time. The ten largest clones represent approximately 2.8% of the sample.

A remark on this clone: It has no known antigen specificity. Per-base quality was not reported, and no clone a single base away is much larger than it.

The sequence came from a human patient who received a liver transplant. In transplant recipients, some T cells may be of donor rather than host origin. The specimen was CD4+ T cells from blood, collected 45 to 50 months after liver transplant.

The nucleotides are TGTGCCATCAGTGTGGGGACAGGGCAATACGAGCAGTACTTC. It codes for CAISVGTGQYEQYF. Recombination connected TRBV10-3 to TRBJ2-7, with 9 middle bases fitting TRBD1. According to the germline V gene, CDR1 reads ENHRY and CDR2 reads SYGVKD. V is cut back by 4 bases and J by 4 bases, with 5 bases in the junction unmatched. Counted from cysteine to phenylalanine, this CDR3 has 14 amino acids. Only CDR3 DNA remains: 42 bases, in frame from the first base.